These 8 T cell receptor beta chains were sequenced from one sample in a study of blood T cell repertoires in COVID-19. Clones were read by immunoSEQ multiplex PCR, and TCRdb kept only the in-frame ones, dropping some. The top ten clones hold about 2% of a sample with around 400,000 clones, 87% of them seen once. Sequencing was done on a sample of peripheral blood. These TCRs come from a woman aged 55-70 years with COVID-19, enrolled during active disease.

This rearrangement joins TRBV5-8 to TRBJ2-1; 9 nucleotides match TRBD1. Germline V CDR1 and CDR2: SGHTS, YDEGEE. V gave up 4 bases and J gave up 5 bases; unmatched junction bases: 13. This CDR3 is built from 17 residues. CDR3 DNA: TGTGCCAGCAGCCGACGGACAGGGGCCTTTTCTAACAATGAGCAGTTCTTC. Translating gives CASSRRTGAFSNNEQFF. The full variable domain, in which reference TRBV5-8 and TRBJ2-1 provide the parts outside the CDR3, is EAGVTQSPTHLIKTRGQQATLRCSPISGHTSVYWYQQALGLGLQFLLWYDEGEERNRGNFPPRFSGRQFPNYSSELNVNALELEDSALYLCASSRRTGAFSNNEQFFGPGTRLTVL.

Written as DNA, the CDR3 is TGTGCCAGCTCACCGGCGGTGTTGGACTACTCTGGGGCCAACGTCCTGACTTTC. Translation: CASSPAVLDYSGANVLTF. This sequence joins TRBV18 and TRBJ2-6, with a tentative D call TRBD2 (6 bases). This CDR3 has 18 residues. The V end lost 3 bases, the J end lost 0 bases, and 15 bases lay between the germline ends. CDR1 and CDR2 from the germline V gene are KGHSH and LQKENI.

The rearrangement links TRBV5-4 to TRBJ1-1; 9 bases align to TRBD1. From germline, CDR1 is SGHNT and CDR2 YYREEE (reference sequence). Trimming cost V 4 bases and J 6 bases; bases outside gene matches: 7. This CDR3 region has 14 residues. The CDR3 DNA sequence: TGTGCCAGCAGCCCCCGGGACAGGGAGGCTGAAGCTTTCTTT. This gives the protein CASSPRDREAEAFF.

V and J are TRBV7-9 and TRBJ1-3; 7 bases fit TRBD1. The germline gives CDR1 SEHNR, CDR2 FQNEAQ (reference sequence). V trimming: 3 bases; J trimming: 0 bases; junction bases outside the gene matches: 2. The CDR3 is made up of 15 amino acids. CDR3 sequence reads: CASSFDRASGNTIYF. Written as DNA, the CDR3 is TGTGCCAGCAGCTTCGACAGGGCCTCTGGAAACACCATATATTTT.

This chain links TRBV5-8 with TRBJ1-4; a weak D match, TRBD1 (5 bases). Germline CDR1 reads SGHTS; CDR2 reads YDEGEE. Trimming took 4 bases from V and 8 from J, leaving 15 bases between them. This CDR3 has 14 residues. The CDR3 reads CASSPGLRGEKLFF. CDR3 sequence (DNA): TGTGCCAGCAGCCCGGGACTAAGAGGAGAAAAACTGTTTTTT.

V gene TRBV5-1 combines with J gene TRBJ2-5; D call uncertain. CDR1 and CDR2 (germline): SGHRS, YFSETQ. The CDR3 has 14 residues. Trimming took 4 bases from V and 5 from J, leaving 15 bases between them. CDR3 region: CASSPGSLWETQYF. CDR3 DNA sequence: TGCGCCAGCAGCCCGGGTTCTCTGTGGGAGACCCAGTACTTC.

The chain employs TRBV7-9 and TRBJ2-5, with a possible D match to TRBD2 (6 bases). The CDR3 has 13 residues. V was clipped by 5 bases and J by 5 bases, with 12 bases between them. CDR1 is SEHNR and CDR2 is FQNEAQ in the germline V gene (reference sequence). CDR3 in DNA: TGTGCCAGCAGCCCTTCGGGAGTGGAGACCCAGTACTTC. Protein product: CASSPSGVETQYF.

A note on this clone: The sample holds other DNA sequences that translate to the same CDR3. CDR3 sequence (DNA): TGCGCCAGCAGTTTAGGACAGGGCGGCACTGAAGCTTTCTTT. Translated, it gives CASSLGQGGTEAFF. V is TRBV5-1 and J is TRBJ1-1; 8 bases agree with TRBD1. V dropped 5 bases and J dropped 4; count of bases not matched to a gene: 7. CDR1 is SGHRS, CDR2 YFSETQ, per germline. This CDR3 comprises 14 residues. Together with reference TRBV5-1 and TRBJ1-1, the CDR3 gives the full variable domain: KAGVTQTPRYLIKTRGQQVTLSCSPISGHRSVSWYQQTPGQGLQFLFEYFSETQRNKGNFPGRFSGRQFSNSRSEMNVSTLELGDSALYLCASSLGQGGTEAFFGQGTRLTVV.